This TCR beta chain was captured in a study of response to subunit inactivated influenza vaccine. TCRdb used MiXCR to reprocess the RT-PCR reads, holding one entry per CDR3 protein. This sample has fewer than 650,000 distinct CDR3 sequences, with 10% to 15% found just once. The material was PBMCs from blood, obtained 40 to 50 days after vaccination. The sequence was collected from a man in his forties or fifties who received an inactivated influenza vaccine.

In DNA form, the CDR3 reads TGTGCCAGCAGTGAAGAGGTTGTAGCGGGAGAAAGTGAGCAGTTCTTC. Translated, it gives CASSEEVVAGESEQFF. J is TRBJ2-1 and V is TRBV2; the match to TRBD2 covers 9 bases. In germline, CDR1 is SNHLY, CDR2 FYNNEI. This CDR3 spans 16 amino acids. Trimming took 1 base from V and 9 from J; bases not matched to a gene: 10. The full variable domain, its missing parts supplied by reference TRBV2 and TRBJ2-1, is EPEVTQTPSHQVTQMGQEVILRCVPISNHLYFYWYRQILGQKVEFLVSFYNNEISEKSEIFDDQFSVERPDGSNFTLKIRSTKLEDSAMYFCASSEEVVAGESEQFFGPGTRLTVL.